The sequence of this TCR beta chain was determined in a study of PD-L1 blockade in urothelial cancer. Study information: Blood analyses occurred 3 weeks (second dose) and 6 weeks post treatment start. Median blood clonality was roughly 0.078, with 86,000 or so unique TCRs. Study-level points and caveats: Those with durable benefit had larger increases in tumor-associated blood clones at 3 weeks.

The data were produced by immunoSEQ multiplex PCR, yet TCRdb's version contains in-frame clones alone and is incomplete. Among 55,000 to 70,000 clones listed, 70% to 90% were seen once. Germline CDR1 is SGHDT and CDR2 is YYEEEE. V lost 2 bases and J lost 10, with 13 bases in between. The CDR3 loop spans 13 amino acids. Remarks on this clone: Its cognate antigen is unknown.

Locally advanced or metastatic urothelial carcinoma was present in patients. The chain recombines TRBV5-6 with TRBJ2-1; D call uncertain. The receptor's source is a man aged 45-65 years with urothelial cancer. The sequencing used PBMCs, collected around atezolizumab (anti-PD-L1) treatment. The CDR3 region has the DNA TGTGCCAGCAGCTTAGGTAGCCGTCTCGAGCAGTTCTTC. Encoded protein: CASSLGSRLEQFF. The entire variable domain, with the rest obtained from reference TRBV5-6 and TRBJ2-1, is as follows: DAGVTQSPTHLIKTRGQQVTLRCSPKSGHDTVSWYQQALGQGPQFIFQYYEEEERQRGNFPDRFSGHQFPNYSSELNVNALLLGDSALYLCASSLGSRLEQFFGPGTRLTVL.